These T cell receptor beta chains were read from a single sample in a study of spatial heterogeneity in lung cancer. TCRdb used MiXCR to reprocess the 5' RACE reads, holding one entry per CDR3 protein. Of about 25,000 distinct CDR3 sequences listed, approximately 5.4% are singletons. The source was PBMCs, collected at follow-up. All receptors come from a male donor with early-stage non-small cell lung cancer. CDR3s include the opening cysteine and the closing phenylalanine or tryptophan. A D gene is named only where the DNA matches it firmly. The size field is filled for only some rows; it gives once, few, many or a size class.

j_gene: TRBJ2-7; d_gene: TRBD1; abundance: -; v_gene: TRBV5-1; CDR3nt: TGCGCCAGCAGCCTACAGGGGTACGAGCAGTACTTC; CDR3aa: CASSLQGYEQYF
j_gene: TRBJ2-5; d_gene: TRBD1; abundance: many; v_gene: TRBV18; CDR3nt: TGTGCCAGCTCCGGGACAGGGAATCCTACAGAGACCCAGTACTTC; CDR3aa: CASSGTGNPTETQYF
j_gene: TRBJ2-4; d_gene: -; abundance: few; v_gene: TRBV6-5; CDR3nt: TGTGCCAGCAGTTATCCAGGGGCAGGAGGCAAAAACATTCAGTACTTC; CDR3aa: CASSYPGAGGKNIQYF
j_gene: TRBJ1-1; d_gene: -; abundance: many; v_gene: TRBV29-1; CDR3nt: TGCAGCGTAACGGGCTCGAACACTGAAGCTTTCTTT; CDR3aa: CSVTGSNTEAFF
j_gene: TRBJ1-2; d_gene: TRBD1; abundance: few; v_gene: TRBV6-4; CDR3nt: TGTGCCAGCAGTGCGTCCAGGGGGAATGGCTACACCTTC; CDR3aa: CASSASRGNGYTF
j_gene: TRBJ1-1; d_gene: -; abundance: -; v_gene: TRBV6-1; CDR3nt: TGTGCCAGCAGTGAATACGGACAGCTTAACACTGAAGCTTTCTTT; CDR3aa: CASSEYGQLNTEAFF
j_gene: TRBJ2-1; d_gene: -; abundance: many; v_gene: TRBV5-1; CDR3nt: TGCGCCAGCAGCTTGCTCGGACTCAACAATGAGCAGTTCTTC; CDR3aa: CASSLLGLNNEQFF
j_gene: TRBJ2-1; d_gene: TRBD1; abundance: -; v_gene: TRBV6-6; CDR3nt: TGTGCCAGCAGTTACGATGCCGGGACAGCGGTGTTCAATGAGCAGTTCTTC; CDR3aa: CASSYDAGTAVFNEQFF
j_gene: TRBJ2-1; d_gene: -; abundance: many; v_gene: TRBV29-1; CDR3nt: TGCAGCGGAGGACTCTACTTGGGCAATGAGCAGTTCTTC; CDR3aa: CSGGLYLGNEQFF
j_gene: TRBJ1-1; d_gene: -; abundance: many; v_gene: TRBV20-1; CDR3nt: TGCAGTGCTAGAGATCACAGGGACACTGAAGCTTTCTTT; CDR3aa: CSARDHRDTEAFF
j_gene: TRBJ2-3; d_gene: TRBD2; abundance: -; v_gene: TRBV28; CDR3nt: TGTGCCAGCAGTTTAGGTAGCGGGGGAACCCCAGATACGCAGTATTTT; CDR3aa: CASSLGSGGTPDTQYF
j_gene: TRBJ1-6; d_gene: TRBD1; abundance: medium-sized; v_gene: TRBV7-3; CDR3nt: TGTGCCAGCAGATCGGGACAGACTAATTCACCCCTCCACTTT; CDR3aa: CASRSGQTNSPLHF
j_gene: TRBJ2-1; d_gene: -; abundance: -; v_gene: TRBV6-5; CDR3nt: TGTGCCAGCAGTTATCACAGAAACAATGAGCAGTCCTTC; CDR3aa: CASSYHRNNEQSF
j_gene: TRBJ2-5; d_gene: -; abundance: few; v_gene: TRBV11-3; CDR3nt: TGTGCCAGCAGCCCCCATGGTATAGCGAATCAAGAGACCCAGTACTTC; CDR3aa: CASSPHGIANQETQYF
j_gene: TRBJ2-1; d_gene: TRBD2; abundance: many; v_gene: TRBV6-2/TRBV6-3; CDR3nt: TGTGCCAGCGATGCGGGACTAGCGGGTTACAATGAGCAGTTCTTC; CDR3aa: CASDAGLAGYNEQFF
j_gene: TRBJ2-5; d_gene: TRBD2; abundance: -; v_gene: TRBV10-3; CDR3nt: TGTGCCATCAGTGACGGGCGGGAGGGAGCCCAGTACTTC; CDR3aa: CAISDGREGAQYF
j_gene: TRBJ1-1; d_gene: -; abundance: few; v_gene: TRBV7-2; CDR3nt: TGTGCCAGCAGCTCCACCGTTTTGCAGAACACTGAAGCTTTCTTT; CDR3aa: CASSSTVLQNTEAFF
j_gene: TRBJ1-2; d_gene: TRBD1; abundance: -; v_gene: TRBV29-1; CDR3nt: TGCAGCGGTGAACCCTGGACAGGGATGGCCTATGGCTACACCTTC; CDR3aa: CSGEPWTGMAYGYTF
j_gene: TRBJ2-4; d_gene: TRBD1; abundance: few; v_gene: TRBV24-1; CDR3nt: TGTGCCACCAGTTATAGGTTGGGACAGGAAAGAAAAAACATTCAGTACTTC; CDR3aa: CATSYRLGQERKNIQYF
j_gene: TRBJ2-2; d_gene: TRBD1; abundance: medium-sized; v_gene: TRBV18; CDR3nt: TGTGCCAGCTCACCTCCGGGACAGGGGGACCTGAACACCGGGGAGCTGTTTTTT; CDR3aa: CASSPPGQGDLNTGELFF
j_gene: TRBJ2-1; d_gene: -; abundance: many; v_gene: TRBV5-1; CDR3nt: TGCGCCAGCAGCTTGGGCAGGGGAGGAGGACATGAGCAGTTCTTC; CDR3aa: CASSLGRGGGHEQFF
j_gene: TRBJ1-1; d_gene: -; abundance: many; v_gene: TRBV6-1; CDR3nt: TGTGCCAGCAGTGTACAGGTAATGAACACTGAAGCTTTCTTT; CDR3aa: CASSVQVMNTEAFF
j_gene: TRBJ2-1; d_gene: -; abundance: many; v_gene: TRBV4-1; CDR3nt: TGCGCCAGCAGCCAAGATTTCGGCAGGGCTACCTACAATGAGCAGTTCTTC; CDR3aa: CASSQDFGRATYNEQFF
j_gene: TRBJ2-1; d_gene: -; abundance: many; v_gene: TRBV20-1; CDR3nt: TGCAGTGCTAGTGAAGGGGGCAAGCGGGTGTCCTACAATGAGCAGTTCTTC; CDR3aa: CSASEGGKRVSYNEQFF
j_gene: TRBJ1-2; d_gene: -; abundance: many; v_gene: TRBV11-1; CDR3nt: TGTGCCAGCAGCCTAGACGGGAACTATGGCTACACCTTC; CDR3aa: CASSLDGNYGYTF
j_gene: TRBJ2-3; d_gene: -; abundance: -; v_gene: TRBV6-1; CDR3nt: TGTGCCAGCAGCCCCAGGGGGGCGGATCGCCTTAATACGCAGTATTTT; CDR3aa: CASSPRGADRLNTQYF
j_gene: TRBJ1-3; d_gene: -; abundance: -; v_gene: TRBV20-1; CDR3nt: TGCAGTGCTAAAAGGGGCTACTCTGGAAACACCATATATTTT; CDR3aa: CSAKRGYSGNTIYF
j_gene: TRBJ2-3; d_gene: -; abundance: -; v_gene: TRBV6-2/TRBV6-3; CDR3nt: TGTGCCAGCAGACCTAGCACAGATACGCAGTATTTT; CDR3aa: CASRPSTDTQYF
j_gene: TRBJ2-1; d_gene: -; abundance: many; v_gene: TRBV5-1; CDR3nt: TGCGCCAGCAGCTTGGGACAGACCAACTACAATGAGCAGTTCTTC; CDR3aa: CASSLGQTNYNEQFF